This entry lists 25 T cell receptor beta chains sequenced from one sample in a study of metastatic and nonmetastatic thyroid tumors. The entire patient cohort was treatment-naive prior to thyroid surgery. TCRdb reprocessed the PCR reads using MiXCR. This table holds 20,000 to 25,000 clones, approximately 15% found once. The sample taken for sequencing was tumor tissue. The receptors come from a female donor with papillary thyroid cancer or a benign thyroid nodule (not recorded which). Some clones in this sample may be carry-over from other donors' samples.

Points on this clone: An end of the junction does not agree with germline; a read error may underlie this. This chain uses TRBV11-3 with TRBJ2-1; D unclear. The CDR3 is 14 amino acids. CDR1 is SGHNT, CDR2 YENEEA, per germline. CDR3 DNA: TGTGCCAGCAGCCCCCATGGCACCTACAATGATCAGTTCTTC. Protein: CASSPHGTYNDQFF.

This clone was counted at least ten times. V is TRBV20-1 and J is TRBJ2-5; the match to TRBD2 covers 8 bases. The germline gives CDR1 DFQATT, CDR2 SNEGSKA (reference sequence). This CDR3 has 16 residues. The V and J ends lost 0 bases and 4 bases, in that order; junction bases with no gene match: 10. This CDR3 is CSARDPPGGVGETQYF. In DNA form, the CDR3 reads TGCAGTGCTAGAGATCCCCCGGGAGGGGTAGGAGAGACCCAGTACTTC.

This clone was detected ten times or more. This chain links TRBV19 with TRBJ1-5; 8 positions match TRBD1. Trimming cost V 3 bases and J 7 bases; bases outside gene matches: 11. Germline CDR1 reads LNHDA; CDR2 reads SQIVND (reference sequence). The CDR3 is 16 amino acids. This chain's CDR3 is CASSIQTGGQGQPQHF. For the CDR3, the DNA is TGTGCCAGTAGTATCCAAACAGGGGGTCAGGGGCAGCCCCAGCATTTT. Full variable domain (remainder filled in from reference TRBV19 and TRBJ1-5): DGGITQSPKYLFRKEGQNVTLSCEQNLNHDAMYWYRQDPGQGLRLIYYSQIVNDFQKGDIAEGYSVSREKKESFPLTVTSAQKNPTAFYLCASSIQTGGQGQPQHFGDGTRLSIL.

This clone was counted only a few times. An end of the junction does not agree with germline; a read error may underlie this. CDR3 DNA: TGTGCCAGCAAGGGACAGGGAGTAGGGAGCAATCAGCCCCATCATTTT. It translates to CASKGQGVGSNQPHHF. The chain uses TRBV28 and TRBJ1-5, with TRBD1 matching 9 bases. Per germline, CDR1 MDHEN and CDR2 SYDVKM. This CDR3 contains 16 residues.

This clone was recorded many times. The J gene is TRBJ1-1, the V gene TRBV11-1; 10 bases line up with TRBD1. Germline V CDR1 and CDR2: SGHAT, FQDESV (reference sequence). The trim removed 5 bases at V and 0 bases at J, leaving 6 bases unmatched. The length of the CDR3 is 16 residues. The CDR3 spells CASSPWTGGMNTEAFF. The CDR3 nucleotides read TGTGCCAGCAGCCCATGGACAGGGGGGATGAACACTGAAGCTTTCTTT.

This clone appeared many times. CDR3 in DNA: TGTGCCAGCAGTTATGGGACAGCGGGCACTGAAGCTTTCTTT. The encoded protein is CASSYGTAGTEAFF. The chain joins TRBV6-5 to TRBJ1-1; 7 nucleotides agree with TRBD1. CDR1 MNHEY and CDR2 SVGAGI come from the germline V gene. The J segment lost 4 bases and the V segment lost 3 bases, leaving 5 bases of the junction unmatched. CDR3 length: 14 amino acids.

This clone occurred many times. The chain couples TRBV15 to TRBJ2-2; D may be TRBD2 (7 bases). The CDR3 is 15 amino acids. V was shortened by 0 bases and J by 7 bases, with 12 bases between the two germline ends. Per the germline V gene, CDR1 is LNHNV and CDR2 is YYDKDF (reference sequence). CDR3 protein: CATSRERGAGGELFF. DNA of the CDR3: TGTGCCACCAGCAGAGAACGGGGGGCCGGCGGGGAGCTGTTTTTT. Full variable domain (missing parts from reference TRBV15 and TRBJ2-2): DAMVIQNPRYQVTQFGKPVTLSCSQTLNHNVMYWYQQKSSQAPKLLFHYYDKDFNNEADTPDNFQSRRPNTSFCFLDIRSPGLGDTAMYLCATSRERGAGGELFFGEGSRLTVL.

This clone is judged medium-sized. The genes are TRBV18 and TRBJ2-1; no firm D call. V lost 2 bases to trimming and J lost 6 bases, with 2 bases between them. This CDR3 has 11 amino acids. From germline, CDR1 is KGHSH and CDR2 LQKENI. The DNA of the CDR3 is TGTGCCAGCTCACCAGCCAATGAGCAGTTCTTC. This translates into CASSPANEQFF.

The J gene is TRBJ1-2, the V gene TRBV11-2; no clear D gene. The CDR3 is 15 amino acids. CDR1 is SGHAT, CDR2 FQNNGV, per germline. V was cut by 4 bases and J by 7 bases, with 19 bases left in between. This chain's CDR3 is CASSSRHLLKLGYTF. The CDR3 nucleotides are TGTGCCAGCAGCTCCAGACATCTACTCAAGCTTGGCTACACCTTC.

The sample holds a few counts of this clone. A clone one base away is much larger, so this may be a read error. The V gene is TRBV5-6, the J gene TRBJ2-7; no clear D. In germline, CDR1 is SGHDT, CDR2 YYEEEE. This CDR3 comprises 11 residues. Written as DNA, the CDR3 is TGTGCCAGCATCTTGGATCACGAGCAGTACTTC. Its translation: CASILDHEQYF.

The chain couples TRBV4-1 to TRBJ2-1; D is possibly TRBD2 (7 bases). Germline loops: CDR1 MGHRA, CDR2 YSYEKL. V lost 8 bases to trimming and J lost 8 bases, with 25 bases between them. This CDR3 is built from 16 residues. CDR3 bases: TGCGCCAGCTGCAAGGGGGGGACTACCCTATCAGATGAGCAGTTCTTC. Encoded protein: CASCKGGTTLSDEQFF.

Comments on this clone: At one of its ends the junction is not consistent with the germline gene, which may arise from a read error. This chain uses TRBV6-1 with TRBJ2-7; D may match TRBD1 or TRBD2 (6 bases each). The CDR3 consists of 13 residues. Per germline, CDR1 MNHNS and CDR2 SASEGT. This CDR3 reads CVSTTGASLEQYF. DNA of the CDR3: TGTGTCAGCACCACGGGGGCTTCTCTCGAGCAGTACTTC.

This clone came up many times. The chain carries TRBV5-6 and TRBJ2-3, with TRBD2 as a possible D gene (6 bases). Trimming removed 3 bases from V and 3 bases from J, with 14 bases in between. Germline V gene lookup returns CDR1 SGHDT and CDR2 YYEEEE. This CDR3 region has 15 residues. This CDR3 reads CASSSLAGSTDTQYF. DNA for the CDR3: TGTGCCAGCAGCTCACTGGCGGGGAGTACAGATACGCAGTATTTT.

This clone was observed many times. The DNA of the CDR3 is TGTGCCAGCAGGGAGGGACAGGCGCTAGCCAAAAACATTCAGTACTTC. It encodes CASREGQALAKNIQYF. This sequence joins TRBV2 and TRBJ2-4; 8 bases align to TRBD1. The length of the CDR3 is 16 residues. The V gene end was trimmed by 6 bases and the J gene end by 0 bases; junction bases not matched to a gene: 7. The germline V gene encodes CDR1 SNHLY and CDR2 FYNNEI. Full variable domain (remainder filled in from reference TRBV2 and TRBJ2-4): EPEVTQTPSHQVTQMGQEVILRCVPISNHLYFYWYRQILGQKVEFLVSFYNNEISEKSEIFDDQFSVERPDGSNFTLKIRSTKLEDSAMYFCASREGQALAKNIQYFGAGTRLSVL.

The chain is built from TRBV30 and TRBJ2-1; TRBD1 is a possible D gene (5 bases). This CDR3 region has 14 residues. V was trimmed by 3 bases and J by 6 bases, leaving 15 bases between them. Germline lookup yields CDR1 GTSNPN and CDR2 SVGIG (reference sequence). For the CDR3, the DNA is TGTGCCTGGAGCGAATGGACATGGTGCAATGAGCAGTTCTTC. It translates to CAWSEWTWCNEQFF.

This clone came up many times. V usage is TRBV7-9 and J usage is TRBJ2-7; D is tentatively TRBD1 or TRBD2 (6 bases each). Trimming removed 3 bases from V and 6 bases from J, with 12 bases in between. The CDR3 totals 13 residues. Germline CDR1 SEHNR, CDR2 FQNEAQ (reference sequence). The CDR3 is CASSLSRGGEQYF. Written as DNA, the CDR3 is TGTGCCAGCAGCTTGTCCAGGGGAGGCGAGCAGTACTTC.

This clone is judged medium-sized (0.01 to 0.1%). The V call is TRBV6-1, the J call TRBJ1-3; TRBD1 aligns across 7 bases. Trimming cost V 6 bases and J 3 bases; bases outside gene matches: 5. The CDR3 contains 14 residues. CDR1 and CDR2 from the germline V gene are MNHNS and SASEGT. CDR3 sequence: CASRPTGLGNTIYF. DNA of the CDR3: TGTGCCAGCAGGCCGACAGGGCTTGGAAACACCATATATTTT.

This clone was counted at least ten times. The chain links TRBV20-1 to TRBJ2-1, with a possible D match to TRBD1 (5 bases). Germline CDR1 DFQATT, CDR2 SNEGSKA (reference sequence). Between the trimmed V and J ends, which lost 4 bases and 7 bases, there was a span of 23 bases. CDR3 length equals 16 residues. The CDR3 bases are TGCAGTGCTATTCTCCCCCGGGCAGGGTTGAGGAATGAGCAGTTCTTC. Translating it yields CSAILPRAGLRNEQFF.

This clone was seen repeatedly, ten times or more. The J gene is TRBJ1-1, the V gene TRBV19, with 8 nucleotides matching TRBD1. Looked up from germline, CDR1 is LNHDA and CDR2 is SQIVND (reference sequence). With V trimmed by 2 bases and J by 10 bases, 9 bases remained unmatched. The CDR3 totals 14 residues. The DNA for the CDR3 is TGTGCCAGTAGTATAACCCATCAGGGGGCGACAGCTTTCTTT. This gives the protein CASSITHQGATAFF.

On this clone: A read error may account for a junction end that differs from germline. The chain carries TRBV11-2 and TRBJ2-1, with a tentative D call TRBD2 (5 bases). Germline CDR1 SGHAT, CDR2 FQNNGV. This CDR3 spans 14 amino acids. CDR3 DNA: TGTTCCAGCAGCTTAGAGGGCGTTCGCGATGAGCAGTTCTTC. Protein product: CSSSLEGVRDEQFF.

Of note for this clone: The DNA is omitted, as the CDR3 cannot be located on it reliably, and the CDR3 follows TCRdb's listing. This chain links TRBV20-1 with TRBJ1-5; TRBD1 reflects the table's D call only, with no check against the DNA. The germline CDR1 and CDR2 sequences are DFQATT and SNEGSKA (reference sequence). Termini included, the CDR3 measures 14 amino acids. CDR3 in amino acids: CSARVGTGSQTQNF.

This clone has ten or more counts. Since a much larger clone is just one base distant, this may be a read error. This same CDR3 is encoded by further DNA sequences in the sample. The chain uses TRBV28 and TRBJ2-6; perhaps TRBD2 as D (5 bases). Deletions cut 6 bases from V and 0 bases from J, with 21 bases between. Germline-derived CDR1 and CDR2 are MDHEN and SYDVKM. The CDR3 runs to 19 residues. Here the CDR3 reads CASRGLRASSPSGANVLTF. CDR3 DNA sequence: TGTGCCAGCAGAGGGTTGAGGGCCTCGTCCCCCTCTGGGGCCAACGTCCTGACTTTC.

The CDR3 loop is CSARTGWNSNQPDHF. CDR3 DNA: TGCAGTGCTAGAACAGGATGGAATAGCAATCAGCCCGATCATTTT. V usage is TRBV20-1 and J usage is TRBJ1-5; perhaps TRBD1 as D (5 bases). Germline loops: CDR1 DFQATT, CDR2 SNEGSKA (reference sequence). V shed 2 bases and J shed 16 bases, with 27 bases lying between them. This CDR3 spans 15 amino acids.

On this clone: This clone may be a read error of a much larger clone one base away. The V and J genes are TRBV10-2 and TRBJ1-1; a possible D gene is TRBD1 (6 bases). This CDR3 has 13 residues. Trimming removed 8 bases from V and 4 bases from J, with 14 bases in between. The germline V gene encodes CDR1 WSHSY and CDR2 SAAADI. The CDR3 loop is CASSRTESTEAFF. DNA of the CDR3: TGCGCCAGCTCCCGGACAGAGAGCACTGAAGCTTTCTTT.

This clone was seen ten or more times. The rearrangement joins TRBV28 to TRBJ2-7, with 9 bases matching TRBD1. V lost 5 bases, J lost 3 bases, and 5 bases stayed unmatched. Per the germline V gene, CDR1 is MDHEN and CDR2 is SYDVKM. The CDR3 is 14 amino acids. The CDR3, as DNA: TGTGCCAGCAGTACCGGGACAGGGCTCTACGAGCAGTACTTC. Its protein is CASSTGTGLYEQYF.